These T cell receptor beta chains were read from a single sample in a study of response to subunit inactivated influenza vaccine. TCRdb used MiXCR to reprocess the RT-PCR reads, holding one entry per CDR3 protein. Altogether about 700,000 distinct CDR3 sequences are present, less than 15% being singletons, with the ten largest covering about 7.6%. Material: PBMCs from blood, obtained about 14 days before vaccination. The receptors come from a man aged 45 to 65 who received an inactivated influenza vaccine. Each CDR3 is given without its conserved first and last residue. Expanded clones are given a class, and other clones once, few, many or no size at all.

TRBJ1-1,TRBV28,.,ASSPRLGAGTTEAF
TRBJ2-7,TRBV5-1,.,ASSLAVPTAYYEQY
TRBJ1-2,TRBV24-1,few,ATSEAEVNYGYT
TRBJ2-7,TRBV5-1,many,ASSLLAGAGYEQY
TRBJ1-3,TRBV7-2,.,ASSWDRLGNTIY
TRBJ1-2,TRBV20-1,.,SASLPGYGYT
TRBJ1-2,TRBV12-3/TRBV12-4,.,ASSPQAGKGYT
TRBJ2-2,TRBV6-2/TRBV6-3,.,ATAGHNTGELF
TRBJ2-1,TRBV7-8,.,ASSLGGAQF
TRBJ2-1,TRBV4-1,few,ASSQESVRGLGEQF
TRBJ1-2,TRBV12-3/TRBV12-4,few,ASSLGHTNYGYT
TRBJ1-2,TRBV6-5,.,ASSPGIGYT
TRBJ1-1,TRBV12-3/TRBV12-4,.,ASSLVQGEAF
TRBJ1-2,TRBV19,.,ASSQVLFYGYT
TRBJ2-2,TRBV14,few,ASSQDGGELF
TRBJ2-5,TRBV30,.,AWSKGSETQY
TRBJ2-2,TRBV3-1,few,ASSQEVSYTGELF
TRBJ2-2,TRBV7-8,few,ASSSSGQYANTGELF
TRBJ2-1,TRBV24-1,few,ATSVRYSGFQWQF
TRBJ1-1,TRBV5-5,many,ASSFNANTEAF
TRBJ2-3,TRBV11-2,.,ASSSGLAGGDTQY
TRBJ2-1,TRBV20-1,few,SARQGPEYNEQF
TRBJ2-1,TRBV27,.,ARSLFDSNTNEQF
TRBJ1-1,TRBV5-6,.,ASSWTPTEAF
TRBJ1-1,TRBV5-1,many,ASSLALGGASTEAF